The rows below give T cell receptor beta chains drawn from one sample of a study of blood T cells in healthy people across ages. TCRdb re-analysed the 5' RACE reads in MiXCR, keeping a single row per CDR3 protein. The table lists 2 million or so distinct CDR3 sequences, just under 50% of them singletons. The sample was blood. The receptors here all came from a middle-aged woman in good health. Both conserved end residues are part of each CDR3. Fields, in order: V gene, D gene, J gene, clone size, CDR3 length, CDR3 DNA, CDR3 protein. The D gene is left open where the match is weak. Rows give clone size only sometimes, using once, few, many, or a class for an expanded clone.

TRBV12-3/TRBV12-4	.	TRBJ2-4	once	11	TGTGCCAGCAGTTCCAGACAGCAGCAGTACTTC	CASSSRQQQYF
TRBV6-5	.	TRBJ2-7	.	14	TGTGCCAGCAGACCTCCCCATGGTACCAACGAGCAGTACTTC	CASRPPHGTNEQYF
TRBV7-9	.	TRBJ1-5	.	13	TGTGCCAGCAGCCCCCCGGGGGCGCAGCCCCAGCATTTT	CASSPPGAQPQHF
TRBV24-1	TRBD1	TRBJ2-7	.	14	TGTGCCACCAGTGGTGGACAGGTCAACTACGAGCAGTACTTC	CATSGGQVNYEQYF
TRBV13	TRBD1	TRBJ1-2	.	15	TGTGCCAGCAGCCTGAGGACAGGGGCGGACTATGGCTACACCTTC	CASSLRTGADYGYTF
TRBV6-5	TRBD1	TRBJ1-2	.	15	TGTGCCAGCAGTTACTCTCCTACAGGGGGCTATGGCTACACCTTC	CASSYSPTGGYGYTF
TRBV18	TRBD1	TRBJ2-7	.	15	TGTGCCAGCTCAGGTATACGGCAGGGGGCCTACGAGCAGTACTTC	CASSGIRQGAYEQYF
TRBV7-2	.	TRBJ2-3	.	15	TGTGCCAGCAGCCTGACTATCGGGAGCACAGATACGCAGTATTTT	CASSLTIGSTDTQYF
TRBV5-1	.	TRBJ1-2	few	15	TGCGCCAGCAGCTTGGCAAGAGCTGAAGACTATGGCTACACCTTC	CASSLARAEDYGYTF
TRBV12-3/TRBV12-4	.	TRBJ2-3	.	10	TGTGCCAGCAGTTTAGATACGCGGTATTTT	CASSLDTRYF
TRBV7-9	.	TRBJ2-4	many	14	TGTGCCAGCAGCTCCGGGAACGATAAAAACATTCAGTACTTC	CASSSGNDKNIQYF
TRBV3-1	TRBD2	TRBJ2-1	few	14	TGTGCCAGCAGCCAACGACTAGCCGATAATGAGCAGTTCTTC	CASSQRLADNEQFF
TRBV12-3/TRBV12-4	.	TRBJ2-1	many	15	TGTGCCAGCAGTTCTACAGGGTCTGAACGGAGAGAGCAGTTCTTC	CASSSTGSERREQFF
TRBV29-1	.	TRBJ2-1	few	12	TGCAGCGTTGAATCTTTTGGGAATGAGCAGTTCTTC	CSVESFGNEQFF
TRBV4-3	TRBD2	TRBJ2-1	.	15	TGCGCCAGCAGTTGGGAGCGGGGAACCTACAATGAGCAGTTCTTC	CASSWERGTYNEQFF
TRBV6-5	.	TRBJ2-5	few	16	TGTGCCAGCAGCTACGGGGCCTATGAGAATCAAGAGACCCAGTACTTC	CASSYGAYENQETQYF
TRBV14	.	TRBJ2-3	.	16	TGTGCCAGCAGCCAAGATCTAGCAGGGGCCACAGATACGCAGTATTTT	CASSQDLAGATDTQYF
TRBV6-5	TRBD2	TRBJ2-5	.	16	TGTGCCAGCAGTTCCCTAGCGGGGCGTACCTACAATGAGCAGTACTTC	CASSSLAGRTYNEQYF
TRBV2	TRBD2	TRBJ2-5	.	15	TGTGCCAGCAGTGATCCAGCGGGGGACCAAGAGACCCAGTACTTC	CASSDPAGDQETQYF
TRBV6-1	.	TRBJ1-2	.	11	TGTGCCGGAGGACAGCGATATGGCTACACCTTC	CAGGQRYGYTF
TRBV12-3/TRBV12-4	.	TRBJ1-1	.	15	TGTGCCAGCAGTTTTCGAGGGGAGAAACACTTTGAAGTTTTCTTT	CASSFRGEKHFEVFF
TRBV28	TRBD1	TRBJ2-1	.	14	TGTGCCAGCAGTCCCCGGCCAGGGGGCAATGAGCAGTTCTTC	CASSPRPGGNEQFF
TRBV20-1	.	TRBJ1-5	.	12	TGCAGTGCTAGGGAACGCAATCAGCCCCAGCATTTT	CSARERNQPQHF
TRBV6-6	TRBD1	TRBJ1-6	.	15	TGTGCCAGCAGCCACCCCGGGACAGGGGAGTCACCCCTCCACTTT	CASSHPGTGESPLHF
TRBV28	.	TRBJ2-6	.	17	TGTGCCAGCAGTTGGACAGGTTGGGAGGGTGGGGCCAACGTCCTGACTTTC	CASSWTGWEGGANVLTF
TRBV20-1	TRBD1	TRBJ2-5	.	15	TGCAGTGCTAGAGATATGGCAGGGGGCTTGGAGACCCAGTACTTC	CSARDMAGGLETQYF
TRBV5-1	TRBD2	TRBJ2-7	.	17	TGCGCCAGCAGTAAAACAGCGGGCGGGGGGGCGATTTTCGAGCAGTACTTC	CASSKTAGGGAIFEQYF
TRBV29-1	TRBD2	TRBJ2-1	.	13	TGCAGCGTTGCCCTAGCGGGAGACGATGAGCAGTTCTTC	CSVALAGDDEQFF
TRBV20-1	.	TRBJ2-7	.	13	TGCAGTGTACCGGGACAAGCCTACAATGAGCAGTACTTC	CSVPGQAYNEQYF
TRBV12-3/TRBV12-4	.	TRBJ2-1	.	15	TGTGCCAGCGTAGTCGAAAGCGGCTCAAGTAGTGAGCAGTTCTTC	CASVVESGSSSEQFF
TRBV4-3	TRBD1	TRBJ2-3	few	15	TGCGCCAGCAGCAAGACAGGGACCCGCACAGATACGCAGTATTTT	CASSKTGTRTDTQYF
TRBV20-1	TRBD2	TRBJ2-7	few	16	TGCAGTGCTAGGGCCAGCGGGGTAACCCTCTCCTACGAGCAGTACTTC	CSARASGVTLSYEQYF
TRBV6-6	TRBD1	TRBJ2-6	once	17	TGTGCCAGCAGATCTGGACAGGGGGCTTCTGGGGCCAACGTCCTGACTTTC	CASRSGQGASGANVLTF
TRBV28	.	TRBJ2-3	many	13	TGTGCCAGCACGGGGGGCTTGCCAGATACGCAGTATTTT	CASTGGLPDTQYF
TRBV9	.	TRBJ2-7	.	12	TGTGCCAGCAGCGAGAGGGCCAGCGAGCAGTACTTC	CASSERASEQYF
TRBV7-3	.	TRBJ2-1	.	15	TGTGCCAGCAGAGAAACAGGGACCTCCTACAATGAGCAGTTCTTC	CASRETGTSYNEQFF
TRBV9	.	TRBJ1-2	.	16	TGTGCCAGCAGCTCCTCCCAGGGAATTCCCGTTTGGGGCTACACCTTC	CASSSSQGIPVWGYTF
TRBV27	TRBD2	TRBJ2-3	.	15	TGTGCCAGCAGTAGGCGGACTAGCGGGGCAGATACGCAGTATTTT	CASSRRTSGADTQYF
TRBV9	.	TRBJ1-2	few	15	TGTGCCAGCAGCGCAAGAGCAGACGGTGCCTATGGCTACACCTTC	CASSARADGAYGYTF
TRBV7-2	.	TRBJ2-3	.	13	TGTGCCAGTGGTCAGGGTAACACAGATACGCAGTATTTT	CASGQGNTDTQYF
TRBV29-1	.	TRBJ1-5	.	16	TGCAGCGTTGAAAGGGCGACATCACGTAGCAATCAGCCCCAGCATTTT	CSVERATSRSNQPQHF
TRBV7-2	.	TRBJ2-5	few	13	TGTGCCAGCAGCTTCACCGCCCATGAGACCCAGTACTTC	CASSFTAHETQYF
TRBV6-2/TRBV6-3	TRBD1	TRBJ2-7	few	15	TGTGCCAGCAGTTACTATTCCGGGACAGGGGGCGAGCAGTACTTC	CASSYYSGTGGEQYF
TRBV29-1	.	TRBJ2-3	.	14	TGCAGCGCAACGGGGATTTCTAGCACAGATACGCAGTATTTT	CSATGISSTDTQYF
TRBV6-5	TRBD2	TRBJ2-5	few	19	TGTGCCAGCAGTTTACTAGCGGGGGGCCCCCCCCCGACCCAAGAGACCCAGTACTTC	CASSLLAGGPPPTQETQYF
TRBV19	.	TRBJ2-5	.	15	TGTGCCAGTAGTATTACGGCGGGGAGTGGGGAGACCCAGTACTTC	CASSITAGSGETQYF
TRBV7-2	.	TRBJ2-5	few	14	TGTGCCAGCAGCTTAGCGATGGGGTCGGAGACCCAGTACTTC	CASSLAMGSETQYF
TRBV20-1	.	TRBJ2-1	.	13	TGCAGTGCTAGTCTGGGCTCCTACAATGAGCAGTTCTTC	CSASLGSYNEQFF
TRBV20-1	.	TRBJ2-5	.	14	TGCAGTGCTAGAGATAGGCAACGAACGGAGACCCAGTACTTC	CSARDRQRTETQYF
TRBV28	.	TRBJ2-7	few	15	TGTGCCAGCAGTGCAGGACCGCCCTGGGTCTACGAGCAGTACTTC	CASSAGPPWVYEQYF
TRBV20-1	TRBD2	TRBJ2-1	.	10	TGCAGTGCCCATCTAGCGGGGCAGTTCTTC	CSAHLAGQFF
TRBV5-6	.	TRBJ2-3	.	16	TGTGCCAGCAGCGTGGGACCGAAACAGTCCACAGATACGCAGTATTTT	CASSVGPKQSTDTQYF
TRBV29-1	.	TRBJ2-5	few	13	TGCAGCGTTGCAAGCGGGTCCTGGGAGACCCAGTACTTC	CSVASGSWETQYF
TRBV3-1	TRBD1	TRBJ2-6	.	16	TGTGCCAGCAGCCACTACAGGGGACCCGGGGCCAACGTCCTGACTTTC	CASSHYRGPGANVLTF